This entry lists 2 T cell receptor beta chains sequenced from one sample in a study of cytomegalovirus exposure and HLA in healthy donors. Use of 60 Vbeta and 13 Jbeta primers characterized the PCR. Generated by immunoSEQ multiplex PCR, the TCRdb table keeps only in-frame clones and is missing some. The table shows roughly 120,000 clones, with 77% occurring only once. The source material was PBMCs. These receptors all stem from a human donor in good health.

This clone was seen only a few times. The V gene is TRBV27, the J gene TRBJ1-5, with TRBD1 identical over 11 bases. The V segment lost 6 bases and the J segment 6 bases; nucleotides outside the gene matches: 10. The CDR3 consists of 16 residues. Per germline, CDR1 MNHEY and CDR2 SMNVEV (reference sequence). The CDR3 nucleotides are TGTGCCAGCAGACCGGGACAGGGGGTTTTTGGTCAGCCCCAGCATTTT. It translates to CASRPGQGVFGQPQHF.

This clone was counted a few times. V gene TRBV7-9 combines with J gene TRBJ1-3; 9 bases fit TRBD1. CDR3 size: 17 residues. Unmatched junction bases numbered 8, after V lost 3 bases and J lost 2 bases. Germline CDR1 SEHNR, CDR2 FQNEAQ (reference sequence). The CDR3 nucleotides read TGTGCCAGCAGCTTCGAGGGGACAGGGTTTACTGGAAACACCATATATTTT. Protein: CASSFEGTGFTGNTIYF.